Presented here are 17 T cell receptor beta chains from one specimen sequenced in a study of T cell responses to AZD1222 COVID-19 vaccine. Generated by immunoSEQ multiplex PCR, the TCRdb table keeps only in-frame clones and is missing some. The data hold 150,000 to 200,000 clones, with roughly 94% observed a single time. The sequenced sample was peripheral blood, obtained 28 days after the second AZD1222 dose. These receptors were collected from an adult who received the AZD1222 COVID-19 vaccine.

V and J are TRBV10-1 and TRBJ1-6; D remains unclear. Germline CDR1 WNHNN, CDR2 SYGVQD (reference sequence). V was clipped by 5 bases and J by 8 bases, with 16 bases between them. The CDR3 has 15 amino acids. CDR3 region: CASSPGGKYDSPLHF. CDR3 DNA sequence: TGCGCCAGCAGTCCAGGTGGGAAGTACGATTCACCCCTCCACTTT.

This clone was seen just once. CDR3 sequence reads: CASSPTQDRGDTGELFF. The CDR3, as DNA: TGCGCCAGCAGCCCCACCCAGGACAGGGGGGACACCGGGGAGCTGTTTTTT. V and J are TRBV4-1 and TRBJ2-2; 10 nucleotides align to TRBD1. Germline V gives CDR1 MGHRA, CDR2 YSYEKL. V shed 4 bases, J shed 3 bases, and the junction held 8 bases outside the gene matches. The CDR3 runs 17 residues.

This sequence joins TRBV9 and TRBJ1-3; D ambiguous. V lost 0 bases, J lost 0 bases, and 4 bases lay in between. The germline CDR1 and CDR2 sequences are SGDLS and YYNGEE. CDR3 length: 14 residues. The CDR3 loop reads CASSVGSSGNTIYF. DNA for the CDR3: TGTGCCAGCAGCGTAGGGAGCTCTGGAAACACCATATATTTT.

CDR3 DNA: TGTGCCAGCAGCACGACCCGGGACAGGGAGAACACTGAAGCTTTCTTT. Translation: CASSTTRDRENTEAFF. The chain joins TRBV9 to TRBJ1-1, with 9 bases matching TRBD1. The CDR3 is 16 amino acids. V lost 4 bases, J lost 1 base, and 8 bases stayed unmatched. Germline V lookup: CDR1 SGDLS, CDR2 YYNGEE.

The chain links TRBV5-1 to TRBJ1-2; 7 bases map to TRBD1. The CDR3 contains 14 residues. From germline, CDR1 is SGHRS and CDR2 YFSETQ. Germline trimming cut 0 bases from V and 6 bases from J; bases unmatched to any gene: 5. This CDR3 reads CASSLATGSDGYTF. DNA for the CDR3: TGCGCCAGCAGCTTGGCGACAGGGAGCGATGGCTACACCTTC.

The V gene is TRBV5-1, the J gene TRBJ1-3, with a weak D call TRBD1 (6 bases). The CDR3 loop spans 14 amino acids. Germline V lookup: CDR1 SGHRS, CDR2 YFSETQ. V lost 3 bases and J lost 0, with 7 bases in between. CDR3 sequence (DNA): TGCGCCAGCAGCTGGGGGGCCTCTGGAAACACCATATATTTT. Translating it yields CASSWGASGNTIYF.

The CDR3 reads CASSQGAEGYGYGYTF. The CDR3 DNA reads TGTGCCAGCAGCCAAGGGGCAGAAGGCTACGGCTATGGCTACACCTTC. V usage is TRBV4-2 and J usage is TRBJ1-2, with unresolved D. The CDR3 spans 16 residues. Germline V lookup: CDR1 LGHNA, CDR2 YNFKEQ. V was clipped by 1 base and J by 4 bases, with 16 bases between them.

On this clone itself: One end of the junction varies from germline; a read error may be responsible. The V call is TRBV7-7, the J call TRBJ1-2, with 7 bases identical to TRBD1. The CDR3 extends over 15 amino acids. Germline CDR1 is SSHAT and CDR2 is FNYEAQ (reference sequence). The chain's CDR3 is CASSLKGRGQSGYTF. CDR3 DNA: TGTGCTAGCAGCTTAAAGGGGAGGGGGCAAAGTGGCTACACCTTC.

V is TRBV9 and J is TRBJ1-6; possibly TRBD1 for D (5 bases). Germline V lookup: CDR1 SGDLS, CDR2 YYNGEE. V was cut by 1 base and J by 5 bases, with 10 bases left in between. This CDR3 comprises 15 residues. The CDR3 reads CASSVTSGNNSPLHF. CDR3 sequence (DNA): TGTGCCAGCAGCGTAACCTCAGGGAATAATTCACCCCTCCACTTT. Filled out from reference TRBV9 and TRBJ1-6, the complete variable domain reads DSGVTQTPKHLITATGQRVTLRCSPRSGDLSVYWYQQSLDQGLQFLIQYYNGEERAKGNILERFSAQQFPDLHSELNLSSLELGDSALYFCASSVTSGNNSPLHFGNGTRLTVT.

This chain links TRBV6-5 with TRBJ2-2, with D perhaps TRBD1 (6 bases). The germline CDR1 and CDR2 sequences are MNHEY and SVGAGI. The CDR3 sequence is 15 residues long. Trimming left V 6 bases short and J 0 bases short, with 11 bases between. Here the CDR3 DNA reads TGTGCCAGCAGCCGACGGACAGCGAACACCGGGGAGCTGTTTTTT. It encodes CASSRRTANTGELFF.

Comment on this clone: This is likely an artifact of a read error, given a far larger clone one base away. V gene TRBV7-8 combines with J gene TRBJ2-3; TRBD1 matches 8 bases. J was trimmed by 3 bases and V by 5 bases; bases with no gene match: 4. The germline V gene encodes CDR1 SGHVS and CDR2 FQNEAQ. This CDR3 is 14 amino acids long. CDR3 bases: TGTGCCAGCAGCCGGACAGGGCAAACAGATACGCAGTATTTT. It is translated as CASSRTGQTDTQYF.

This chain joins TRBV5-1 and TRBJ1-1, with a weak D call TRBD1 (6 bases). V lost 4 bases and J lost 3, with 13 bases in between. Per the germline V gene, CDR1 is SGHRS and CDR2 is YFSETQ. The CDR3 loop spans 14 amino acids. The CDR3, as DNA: TGCGCCAGCAGCCGCCCTGAGGGGGACACTGAAGCTTTCTTT. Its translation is CASSRPEGDTEAFF.

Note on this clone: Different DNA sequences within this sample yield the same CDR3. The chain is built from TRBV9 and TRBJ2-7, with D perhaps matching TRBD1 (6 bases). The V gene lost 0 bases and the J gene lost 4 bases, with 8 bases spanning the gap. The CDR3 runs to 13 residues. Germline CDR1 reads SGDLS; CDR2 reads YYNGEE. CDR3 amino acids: CASSVGDIYEQYF. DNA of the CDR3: TGTGCCAGCAGCGTAGGGGACATTTACGAGCAGTACTTC.

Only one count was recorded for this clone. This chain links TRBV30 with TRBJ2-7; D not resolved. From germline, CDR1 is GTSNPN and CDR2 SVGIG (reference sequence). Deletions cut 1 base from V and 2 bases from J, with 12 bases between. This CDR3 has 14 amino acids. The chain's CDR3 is CAWSGVGNTYEQYF. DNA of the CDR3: TGTGCCTGGAGTGGGGTAGGGAATACCTACGAGCAGTACTTC.

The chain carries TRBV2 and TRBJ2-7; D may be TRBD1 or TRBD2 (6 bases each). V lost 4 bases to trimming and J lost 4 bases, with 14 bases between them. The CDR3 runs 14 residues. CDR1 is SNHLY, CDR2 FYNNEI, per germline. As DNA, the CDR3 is TGTGCCAGCAGTGGAGGGGGGCACGTATACGAGCAGTACTTC. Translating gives CASSGGGHVYEQYF.

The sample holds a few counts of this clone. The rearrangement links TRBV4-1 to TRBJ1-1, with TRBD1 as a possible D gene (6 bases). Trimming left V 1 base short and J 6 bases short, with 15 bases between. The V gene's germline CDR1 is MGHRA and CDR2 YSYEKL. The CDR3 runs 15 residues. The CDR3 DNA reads TGCGCCAGCAGCCAAGCCGGGACACTTGAGCCTGAAGCTTTCTTT. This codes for CASSQAGTLEPEAFF.

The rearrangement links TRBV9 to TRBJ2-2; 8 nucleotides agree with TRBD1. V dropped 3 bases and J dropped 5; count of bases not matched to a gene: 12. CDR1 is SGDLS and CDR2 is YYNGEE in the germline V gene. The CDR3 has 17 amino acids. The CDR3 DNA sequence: TGTGCCAGCAGCGAGCCTCTCCAGACAGGGGTTACCGGGGAGCTGTTTTTT. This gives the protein CASSEPLQTGVTGELFF.